This T cell receptor beta chain is from a study of CD8+ T cells in alopecia areata. As the sequencing template, cDNA was produced by extracting RNA and reverse transcribing it. Some clones are missing from TCRdb's copy, which holds only in-frame ones; the method was immunoSEQ multiplex PCR. The sample records 65,000 to 100,000 clones, 45% to 60% being singletons. Whole-study results and caveats: More clonal than normal scalp was lesional scalp, particularly alopecia totalis/universalis. Patients showed less clear TCR sequence sharing than mice, possibly partly because of HLA diversity.

Collection of lesional scalp punch biopsies and peripheral blood was performed in alopecia areata patients. The sorting of PBMCs gave CD4+ and CD8+ T cells. Trimming removed 7 bases from V and 2 bases from J; junction bases left unmatched: 3. The CDR3 loop spans 13 amino acids. CDR1 is SNHLY and CDR2 is FYNNEI in the germline V gene. This clone has more than one count but fewer than ten. Its antigen is as yet unknown. The chain has TRBV2 and TRBJ2-5, with TRBD1 matching 8 bases. The sequenced material came from NKG2D-high CD8+ T cells sorted from blood. This receptor was identified in a human donor with alopecia areata. The CDR3 reads CASIGTGQETQYF. The CDR3 DNA sequence: TGTGCCAGCATCGGGACAGGACAAGAGACCCAGTACTTC.